This T cell receptor beta chain was sequenced in a study of tumor and adjacent non-tumor tissue in lung cancer. This CDR3 has 18 amino acids. In germline, CDR1 is LGHNA, CDR2 YNFKEQ. J lost 4 bases, V lost 7 bases, and 17 bases had no gene match. The template was RNA from unsorted bulk tissue. TCRbeta libraries were built with three rounds of nested PCR, modified from ARM-PCR. Using its own MiXCR run on the multiplex PCR reads, TCRdb lists one record per CDR3 protein. The profile shows 84,000 or so distinct CDR3 sequences, 61% of them singletons. The rearrangement links TRBV4-2 to TRBJ1-5; TRBD1 agrees at 9 bases. Sequences were obtained from lung tumor tissue. The source of this sequence is an older man with non-small cell lung cancer. The CDR3, as DNA: TGTGCCAGCATTCTTCTCAGCACCGGGACAGGGATGAATCAGCCCCAGCATTTT. Protein: CASILLSTGTGMNQPQHF.